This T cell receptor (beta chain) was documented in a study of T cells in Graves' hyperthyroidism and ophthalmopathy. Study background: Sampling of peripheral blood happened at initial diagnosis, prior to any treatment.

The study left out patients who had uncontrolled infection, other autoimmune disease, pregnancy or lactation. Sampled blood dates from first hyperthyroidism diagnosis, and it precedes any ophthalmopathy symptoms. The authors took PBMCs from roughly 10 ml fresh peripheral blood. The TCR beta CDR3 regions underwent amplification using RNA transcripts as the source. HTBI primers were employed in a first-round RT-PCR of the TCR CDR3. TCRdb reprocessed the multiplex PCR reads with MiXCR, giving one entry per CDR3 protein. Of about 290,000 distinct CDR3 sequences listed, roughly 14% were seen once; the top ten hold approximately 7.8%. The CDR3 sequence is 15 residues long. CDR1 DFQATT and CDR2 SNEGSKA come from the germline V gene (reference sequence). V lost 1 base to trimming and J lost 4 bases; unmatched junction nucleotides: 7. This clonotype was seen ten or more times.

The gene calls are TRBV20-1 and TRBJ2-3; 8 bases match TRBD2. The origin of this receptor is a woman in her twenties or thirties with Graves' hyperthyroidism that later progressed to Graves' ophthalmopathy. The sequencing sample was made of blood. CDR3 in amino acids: CSARAKREPSDTQYF. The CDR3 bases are TGCAGTGCTAGAGCAAAGCGGGAGCCCTCAGATACGCAGTATTTT.